This is a list of T cell receptor beta chains from one sample in a study of blood T cell repertoires in COVID-19. Clones were read by immunoSEQ multiplex PCR, and TCRdb kept only the in-frame ones, dropping some. In the table there are about 67,000 clones, 75% to 80% of which are singletons. Sequencing used peripheral blood. Receptors were obtained from an older woman with acute or convalescent COVID-19. Each CDR3 is given without its conserved first and last residue. Part of the rows lack a size; the others show once, few, many or a class for expanded clones.

>few|TRBV7-9|TRBJ2-3
ASSLALADTQY
>NA|TRBV5-1|TRBJ2-3
ASGKGGEDTQY
>NA|TRBV6-5|TRBJ1-2
ASCRTESDGYT
>NA|TRBV13|TRBJ2-5
ASSFRELQETQY
>NA|TRBV4-3|TRBJ1-2
ASSQDSYGLGGYT
>NA|TRBV5-4|TRBJ2-7
ASSLQGVAEQY
>NA|TRBV2|TRBJ1-1
ASNRMGWSTEAF
>NA|TRBV6-5|TRBJ1-6
ASRVRDVSPLH
>NA|TRBV12-3/TRBV12-4|TRBJ1-1
ASSRPGTAEAF
>NA|TRBV28|TRBJ1-4
ASSSRRGLF
>NA|TRBV6-2/TRBV6-3|TRBJ2-7
ASSRRVSYEQY
>NA|TRBV28|TRBJ1-1
ASSFYGRRGNTEAF
>NA|TRBV29-1|TRBJ2-3
TFGTGGRDTQY
>few|TRBV27|TRBJ2-7
ASGGRTSYEQY
>NA|TRBV2|TRBJ2-3
ASSEAQLATDTQY
>once|TRBV5-4|TRBJ2-6
ASSTWGAGANVLT
>NA|TRBV5-1|TRBJ2-3
ASREFGSTDTQY
>NA|TRBV7-9|TRBJ2-3
ASSLRRLAGGLSTDTQY
>NA|TRBV2|TRBJ1-2
ASGPLQGQVGYT
>NA|TRBV23-1|TRBJ2-3
ASSGQGLDTQY
>NA|TRBV27|TRBJ1-5
ASSLSSYRDPREPQH
>NA|TRBV19|TRBJ1-1
ASSLNSREAHAF
>NA|TRBV19|TRBJ1-1
ASSWAGTEAF
>NA|TRBV5-1|TRBJ1-4
ASSLALDFQGDEKLF
>NA|TRBV5-5|TRBJ1-1
ASSPVGGYTEAF
>NA|TRBV29-1|TRBJ1-1
SVGDRVAEAF
>NA|TRBV27|TRBJ2-7
ASSPGLSYEQY
>NA|TRBV6-5|TRBJ1-1
ASSGVGLNTEAF
>few|TRBV6-1|TRBJ1-5
ASSETDPSNQPQH
>NA|TRBV20-1|TRBJ2-7
SASRGTGTSAYDEQY
>NA|TRBV4-3|TRBJ2-3
ASSHVTGTGLDMQY